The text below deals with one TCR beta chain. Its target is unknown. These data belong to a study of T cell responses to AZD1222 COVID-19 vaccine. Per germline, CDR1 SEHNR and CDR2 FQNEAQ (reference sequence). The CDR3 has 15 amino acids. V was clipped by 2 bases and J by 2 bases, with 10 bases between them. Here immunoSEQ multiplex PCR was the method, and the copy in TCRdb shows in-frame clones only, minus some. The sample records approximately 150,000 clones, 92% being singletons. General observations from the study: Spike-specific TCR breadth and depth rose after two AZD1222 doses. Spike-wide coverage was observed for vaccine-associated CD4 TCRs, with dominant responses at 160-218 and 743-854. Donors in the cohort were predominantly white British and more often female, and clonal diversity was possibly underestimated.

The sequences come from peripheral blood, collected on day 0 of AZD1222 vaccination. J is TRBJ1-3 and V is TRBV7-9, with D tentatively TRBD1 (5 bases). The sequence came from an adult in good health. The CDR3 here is CASSLPGTPGNTIYF. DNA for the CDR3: TGTGCCAGCAGCTTACCAGGGACTCCTGGAAACACCATATATTTT.